This TCR beta chain was identified during a study of blood T cell repertoires in COVID-19. Trimming took 1 base from V and 1 from J; bases not matched to a gene: 6. CDR1 is LGHDT, CDR2 YNNKEL, per germline (reference sequence). The CDR3 spans 17 residues. Original processing methods: Estimation of nucleated cell counts was performed using reference gene primer amplification. TCRdb's table, derived via immunoSEQ multiplex PCR, lists solely in-frame clones and lacks some. Clone size and V and J calls were adopted from that table, with D and trimming inferred from the DNA. This table holds over 100,000 clones, about four fifths found once.

The TCR sequence derives from a human donor in a cohort sampled during active COVID-19. The sequenced material came from peripheral blood. J is TRBJ2-5 and V is TRBV3-1 (or the pseudogene TRBV3-2); TRBD2 agrees at 10 bases. Written as DNA, the CDR3 is TGTGCCAGCAGCCAAGGCCTAGCGGGGGAACCCCAAGAGACCCAGTACTTC. Its translation is CASSQGLAGEPQETQYF.